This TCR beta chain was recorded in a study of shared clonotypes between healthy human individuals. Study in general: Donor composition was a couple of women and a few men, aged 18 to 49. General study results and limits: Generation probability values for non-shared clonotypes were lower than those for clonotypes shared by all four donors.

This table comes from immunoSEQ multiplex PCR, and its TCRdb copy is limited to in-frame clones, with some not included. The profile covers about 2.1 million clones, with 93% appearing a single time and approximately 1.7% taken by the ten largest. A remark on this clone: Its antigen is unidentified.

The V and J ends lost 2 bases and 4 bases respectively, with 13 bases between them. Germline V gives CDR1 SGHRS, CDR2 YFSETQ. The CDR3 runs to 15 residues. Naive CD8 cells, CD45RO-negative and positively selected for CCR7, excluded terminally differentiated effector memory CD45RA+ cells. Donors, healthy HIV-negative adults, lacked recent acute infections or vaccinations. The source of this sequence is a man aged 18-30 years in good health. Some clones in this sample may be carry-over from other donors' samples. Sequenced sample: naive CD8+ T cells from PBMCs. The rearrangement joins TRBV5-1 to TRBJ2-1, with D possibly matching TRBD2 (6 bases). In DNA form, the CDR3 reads TGCGCCAGCAGCTTTAGCGGTCTCCCTTACAATGAGCAGTTCTTC. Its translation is CASSFSGLPYNEQFF.